This T cell receptor beta chain was captured in a study of monozygotic twins with inflammatory bowel disease. Looked up from germline, CDR1 is KGHSH and CDR2 is LQKENI. CDR3 length: 16 residues. TCRdb re-called the 5' RACE reads, yielding one record per CDR3 amino acid sequence without DNA. This sample's table has approximately 380,000 distinct CDR3 sequences. This clonotype originated in a human donor with ulcerative colitis or Crohn's disease, or a healthy co-twin of an affected twin (not recorded which). The specimen sequenced was blood. The chain combines TRBV18 with TRBJ2-7; the TRBD1 assignment by TCRdb is unverifiable without DNA. This chain's CDR3 is CASSPGQVRSSYEQYF.